A single sample is the source of the 19 T cell receptor beta chains below, sequenced in a study of PD-1 blockade in classical Hodgkin lymphoma. Using immunoSEQ multiplex PCR, the repertoire was profiled, and TCRdb retains in-frame clones only, with some absent. The sample carries 13,000 or so clones, 82% recorded once. Relapse was seen in all patients after autologous stem cell transplantation, and brentuximab vedotin exposure was variable. Here the sequenced sample was peripheral blood mononuclear cells (PBMCs), taken at baseline. The receptors were sampled from a human donor with classical Hodgkin lymphoma.

The rearrangement uses TRBV7-9 and TRBJ2-3, with 7 bases lining up with TRBD1. Germline values: CDR1 SEHNR, CDR2 FQNEAQ (reference sequence). The CDR3 extends over 14 amino acids. V was pared by 5 bases and J by 4 bases, with 6 bases of the junction left unmatched. The CDR3 loop reads CASSPQGVADTQYF. CDR3 coding DNA: TGTGCCAGCAGCCCGCAGGGGGTGGCAGATACGCAGTATTTT.

The rearrangement uses TRBV7-6 and TRBJ2-2, with D unresolved. The CDR3 length is 15 residues. CDR1 SGHVS and CDR2 FNYEAQ come from the germline V gene. The V end lost 5 bases, the J end lost 4 bases, and 14 bases lay between the germline ends. CDR3 nucleotide sequence: TGTGCCAGCAGCCGGAAATCTGGGGTCACCGGGGAGCTGTTTTTT. This gives the protein CASSRKSGVTGELFF.

The sample holds one count of this clone. V is TRBV11-2 and J is TRBJ2-2; D is ambiguous. With 6 bases removed from V and 4 bases from J, the gap between germline ends came to 9 bases. The germline V gene encodes CDR1 SGHAT and CDR2 FQNNGV. There are 13 residues in the CDR3. CDR3 nucleotides: TGTGCCAGCAGTTCAATACGCACCGGGGAGCTGTTTTTT. It codes for CASSSIRTGELFF.

The genes are TRBV7-2 and TRBJ2-7; the D gene is possibly TRBD2 (7 bases). V was clipped by 3 bases and J by 2 bases, with 11 bases between them. CDR3 length: 14 amino acids. CDR1 and CDR2 from the germline V gene are SGHTA and FQGNSA. DNA for the CDR3: TGTGCCAGCAGCTTTCGCGGGGGCCCCTACGAGCAGTACTTC. Translation: CASSFRGGPYEQYF.

This clone occurred once. V gene TRBV18 combines with J gene TRBJ1-5; 7 nucleotides agree with TRBD1. Losses at the gene ends were 4 bases for V and 5 bases for J; bases not matched to a gene: 8. The CDR3 loop spans 15 amino acids. Germline loops: CDR1 KGHSH, CDR2 LQKENI. In DNA, the CDR3 is TGTGCCAGCTCACTGACGACAGGGCTGGATCAGCCCCAGCATTTT. It specifies CASSLTTGLDQPQHF.

The chain is built from TRBV28 and TRBJ1-5; no reliable D call. V lost 7 bases, J lost 0 bases, and 4 bases lay in between. Germline V CDR1 and CDR2: MDHEN, SYDVKM. The CDR3 sequence is 12 residues long. CDR3 sequence: CASTISNQPQHF. The CDR3 DNA reads as TGTGCCAGCACTATTAGCAATCAGCCCCAGCATTTT.

The chain recombines TRBV27 with TRBJ1-1; D call uncertain. Trimming removed 0 bases at V and 4 bases at J, with 6 bases between. This CDR3 comprises 13 residues. The germline CDR1 and CDR2 sequences are MNHEY and SMNVEV (reference sequence). CDR3 in DNA: TGTGCCAGCAGTTTATCGATGACCACTGAAGCTTTCTTT. Translated, it gives CASSLSMTTEAFF.

The rearrangement uses TRBV7-9 and TRBJ1-5; D gene ambiguous. Germline V gives CDR1 SEHNR, CDR2 FQNEAQ (reference sequence). The CDR3 contains 13 residues. Trimming stripped 2 bases from V and 6 bases from J, with 8 bases between. The CDR3 is CASSLHGTQPQHF. The CDR3 DNA follows: TGTGCCAGCAGCTTACACGGAACTCAGCCCCAGCATTTT.

DNA for the CDR3: TGTGCCAGCAACCCAGACGGGAGGGCCGCCGGGGAGCTGTTTTTT. This translates into CASNPDGRAAGELFF. The rearrangement links TRBV28 to TRBJ2-2; 8 bases line up with TRBD2. From germline, CDR1 is MDHEN and CDR2 SYDVKM. The CDR3 has 15 residues. Unmatched junction bases numbered 10, after V lost 7 bases and J lost 6 bases.

The chain is built from TRBV19 and TRBJ2-1; D gene uncertain. V dropped 5 bases and J dropped 9 bases, with 8 bases sitting between them. Germline V gives CDR1 LNHDA, CDR2 SQIVND (reference sequence). The CDR3 contains 11 residues. CDR3 nucleotides: TGTGCCAGTAGTTTCAAGGTTGAGCAGTTCTTC. This codes for CASSFKVEQFF.

This sequence joins TRBV5-1 and TRBJ2-1; perhaps TRBD2 as D (5 bases). The CDR3 loop spans 15 amino acids. Germline V gives CDR1 SGHRS, CDR2 YFSETQ. Trimming shortened V by 2 bases and J by 5 bases, and 14 bases separated the two germline ends. CDR3 protein: CASSLRTAGDNEQFF. CDR3 in DNA: TGCGCCAGCAGCTTACGGACGGCCGGGGACAATGAGCAGTTCTTC.

The gene calls are TRBV9 and TRBJ2-3; 8 nucleotides match TRBD2. The V gene end was trimmed by 2 bases and the J gene end by 5 bases; junction bases not matched to a gene: 7. Germline V gives CDR1 SGDLS, CDR2 YYNGEE. CDR3 length: 15 amino acids. CDR3 loop: CASSVSGGMEDTQYF. The CDR3 nucleotides read TGTGCCAGCAGCGTTTCGGGGGGGATGGAAGATACGCAGTATTTT.

The genes are TRBV21-1 and TRBJ1-3; the table's D call, TRBD1, was not checked against the DNA. TRBV21-1 is termed a pseudogene. The CDR3 is made up of 15 amino acids. This CDR3 reads CASSNRGRSGNTIYF. The DNA of the CDR3 is TGTGCCAGCAGCAACAGGGGGCGGTCTGGAAACACCATATATTTT.

V gene TRBV7-9 combines with J gene TRBJ1-4; D is possibly TRBD1 (6 bases). Germline CDR1 reads SEHNR; CDR2 reads FQNEAQ (reference sequence). The V and J ends lost 1 base and 3 bases respectively, with 9 bases between them. The CDR3 sequence is 15 residues long. The CDR3 protein is CASSLDRDANEKLFF. The DNA for the CDR3 is TGTGCCAGCAGCTTAGACAGGGACGCTAATGAAAAACTGTTTTTT.

CDR3 nucleotide sequence: TGCGCCAGCGGGGACACTTCCTACGAGCAGTACTTC. Amino acids: CASGDTSYEQYF. The chain carries TRBV5-1 and TRBJ2-7; D perhaps matches TRBD1 (6 bases). CDR3 length: 12 residues. V shed 7 bases and J shed 1 base, with 9 bases lying between them. The germline gives CDR1 SGHRS, CDR2 YFSETQ.

This chain uses TRBV7-3 with TRBJ1-1; 8 bases are a match to TRBD1. Germline V gene lookup returns CDR1 SGHTA and CDR2 FQGTGA. J gave up 7 bases and V 5 bases, and 6 bases lay outside the gene matches. The CDR3 contains 13 residues. CDR3 DNA sequence: TGTGCCAGCAGCCCAACAGGGGGGGTTGAAGCTTTCTTT. Its translation is CASSPTGGVEAFF.

This sequence joins TRBV7-6 and TRBJ2-5; no firm D call. CDR3 length: 12 amino acids. Trimming took 4 bases from V and 1 from J, leaving 4 bases between them. Germline V gives CDR1 SGHVS, CDR2 FNYEAQ. The DNA for the CDR3 is TGTGCCAGCAGCTGGGGCCAAGAGACCCAGTACTTC. This encodes CASSWGQETQYF.

The chain joins TRBV13 to TRBJ1-1; 7 bases are a match to TRBD1. CDR3 length: 14 residues. Per the germline V gene, CDR1 is PRHDT and CDR2 is FYEKMQ (reference sequence). Losses at the gene ends were 5 bases for V and 5 bases for J; bases not matched to a gene: 8. The CDR3 loop is CASSLRGRDTEAFF. In DNA, the CDR3 is TGTGCCAGCAGCCTCAGGGGGAGGGATACTGAAGCTTTCTTT.

The genes are TRBV7-2 and TRBJ2-3, with 9 positions matching TRBD2. V was clipped by 5 bases and J by 0 bases; unmatched bases: 6. Germline V gene data show CDR1 as SGHTA and CDR2 as FQGNSA. This CDR3 is 16 amino acids long. CDR3 loop: CASSLRSGRSTDTQYF. The CDR3 bases are TGTGCCAGCAGCCTTCGGAGCGGGAGGAGCACAGATACGCAGTATTTT.